In this sample, the clone carrying this T cell receptor (beta chain) turned up once. This sample is part of a study of cytomegalovirus exposure and HLA in healthy donors. The PCR used 60 Vbeta and 13 Jbeta primers. The protocol was immunoSEQ multiplex PCR, while the TCRdb copy is restricted to in-frame clones and leaves out a portion. The profile shows about 150,000 clones, 50% to 75% of them singletons. Trimming at V came to 6 bases and at J to 0 bases, leaving 4 bases not matched to a gene. This CDR3 spans 14 amino acids. CDR1 is LNHDA, CDR2 SQIVND, per germline (reference sequence). The rearrangement joins TRBV19 to TRBJ1-2; the match to TRBD1 covers 7 bases. This clonotype was sampled from a woman in her sixties or seventies in good health and CMV-seropositive. Sequenced material: PBMCs. CDR3 residues: CASRLDRTNYGYTF. As DNA, the CDR3 is TGTGCCAGTAGGCTGGACAGGACTAACTATGGCTACACCTTC. Full variable domain (remainder filled in from reference TRBV19 and TRBJ1-2): DGGITQSPKYLFRKEGQNVTLSCEQNLNHDAMYWYRQDPGQGLRLIYYSQIVNDFQKGDIAEGYSVSREKKESFPLTVTSAQKNPTAFYLCASRLDRTNYGYTFGSGTRLTVV.